The entry below gives a single T cell receptor (beta chain) sequence along with its context. This sample was taken from a study of blood T cell repertoires in COVID-19. Study context: There were acute and convalescent COVID-19 samples, and they came from the United States, Italy and Spain. The cDNA or gDNA used as material had been derived from T cells, B-cell-depleted T cells, or PBMCs.

With 6 bases clipped from V and 4 bases from J, the junction kept 4 bases outside the gene matches. CDR3 size: 13 residues. In the authors' methods: Amplification with reference gene primers provided the estimates of nucleated cell counts. Clones were sequenced by immunoSEQ multiplex PCR, and TCRdb holds only the in-frame ones, with some missing. V, J and clone size reflect that table, while D and trimming were determined from the DNA. The sample yields some 140,000 clones, just under 85% seen once. Specimen: peripheral blood. The clonotype originates from a woman aged 60-75 years with acute or convalescent COVID-19. The chain recombines TRBV12-3 or TRBV12-4 with TRBJ1-2; 8 positions agree with TRBD1. The CDR3 DNA reads TGTGCCAGCAGGAGACAGGGGCCCTATGGCTACACCTTC. Residues: CASRRQGPYGYTF.